The 3 T cell receptor beta chains below come from one sample, sequenced in a study of blood T cell repertoires in COVID-19. Data came from immunoSEQ multiplex PCR; TCRdb stores just in-frame clones and leaves some out. In the table there are 200,000 or so clones, 84% of which are singletons. The sample consisted of PBMCs or T cells enriched from blood (not recorded which). The receptors were gathered from a man in his 60s who had recovered from COVID-19.

The chain employs TRBV27 and TRBJ2-7, with TRBD1 identical over 7 bases. The CDR3 has 14 amino acids. Germline-derived CDR1 and CDR2 are MNHEY and SMNVEV (reference sequence). J gave up 1 base and V 5 bases, and 5 bases lay outside the gene matches. The CDR3: CASSPADRSYEQYF. DNA for the CDR3: TGTGCCAGCAGTCCGGCGGACAGGTCCTACGAGCAGTACTTC.

The chain has TRBV9 and TRBJ2-7; 8 bases align to TRBD1. With 3 bases clipped from V and 7 bases from J, the junction kept 3 bases outside the gene matches. This CDR3 is 12 amino acids long. From germline, CDR1 is SGDLS and CDR2 YYNGEE. The CDR3: CASSADRAEQYF. The CDR3 nucleotides read TGTGCCAGCAGCGCGGACAGGGCGGAGCAGTACTTC.

The V call is TRBV15, the J call TRBJ2-5; 7 bases line up with TRBD1. This CDR3 has 16 amino acids. The V segment lost 5 bases and the J segment 4 bases; nucleotides outside the gene matches: 13. Germline V gives CDR1 LNHNV, CDR2 YYDKDF (reference sequence). CDR3 residues: CATSSHRGAGGETQYF. In nucleotides, the CDR3 is TGTGCCACCAGCTCCCACCGAGGCGCAGGGGGAGAGACCCAGTACTTC.